The T cell receptor beta chain under discussion was sequenced for a study of regulatory T cells in long-lasting Graves disease. This clonotype was counted at least ten times. Germline and junction disagree at one end, which may indicate a read error. Time point denoted: newly diagnosed GD, antithyroid drugs for less than 3 months. The TCR library was made from RNA that had been extracted from PBMCs in TRIzol. The CDR3 runs to 12 residues. Germline-derived CDR1 and CDR2 are LGHDT and YNNKEL (reference sequence). Arm-PCR of CDR3 regions with iRepertoire HTBI primers generated TCR beta libraries. TCRdb reprocessed the multiplex PCR reads with MiXCR, giving one entry per CDR3 protein. The table has around 400,000 distinct CDR3 sequences, around 16% seen once; the top ten hold about 8.2%. This sample also appeared in a second study, on T cells in Graves' hyperthyroidism and ophthalmopathy.

Here the sequenced sample was peripheral blood mononuclear cells (PBMCs), taken at new diagnosis, from a patient treated with antithyroid drugs. The chain combines TRBV3-1 with TRBJ2-7, with 8 bases matching TRBD2. This receptor was obtained from a woman between 40 and 55 years old with Graves disease. The CDR3 sequence: CASSQGSGTAQF. In DNA form, the CDR3 reads TGTGCCAGCAGCCAGGGTAGCGGGACGGCTCAATTC.